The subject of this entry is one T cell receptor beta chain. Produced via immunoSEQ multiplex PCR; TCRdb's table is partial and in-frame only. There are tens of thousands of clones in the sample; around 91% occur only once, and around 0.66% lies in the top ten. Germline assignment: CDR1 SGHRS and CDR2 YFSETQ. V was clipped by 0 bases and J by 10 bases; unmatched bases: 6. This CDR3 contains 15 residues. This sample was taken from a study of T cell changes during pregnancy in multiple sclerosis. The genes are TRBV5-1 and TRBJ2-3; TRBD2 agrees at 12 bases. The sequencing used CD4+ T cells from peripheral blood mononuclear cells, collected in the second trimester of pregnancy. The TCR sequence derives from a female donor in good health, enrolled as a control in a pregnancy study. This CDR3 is CASSLVLAGGQAQYF. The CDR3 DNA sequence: TGCGCCAGCAGCTTGGTCCTAGCGGGGGGGCAGGCGCAGTATTTT. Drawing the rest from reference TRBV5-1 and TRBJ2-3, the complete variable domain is KAGVTQTPRYLIKTRGQQVTLSCSPISGHRSVSWYQQTPGQGLQFLFEYFSETQRNKGNFPGRFSGRQFSNSRSEMNVSTLELGDSALYLCASSLVLAGGQAQYFGPGTRLTVL.